The sample holds a few counts of the clone carrying this TCR beta chain. Investigators reverse transcribed all isolated RNA, so they sequenced expressed TCRB transcripts. Generated by immunoSEQ multiplex PCR, the TCRdb table keeps only in-frame clones and is missing some. The sample consists of about 410,000 clones, approximately 15% of them appearing once. This record comes from a study of beta chain features in type 1 diabetes. The trim removed 5 bases at V and 3 bases at J, leaving 5 bases unmatched. The CDR3 is 14 residues long. Per the germline V gene, CDR1 is KGHSH and CDR2 is LQKENI. CD45RO/CCR7/CD25/CD127/CD95/CD27 staining was used to isolate CD4+ naive, central memory, regulatory and stem cell-like memory cells by sorting.

Sequenced: naive CD4+ T cells from blood. V usage is TRBV18 and J usage is TRBJ2-7; the match to TRBD1 covers 9 bases. The sequence derives from a man aged 30-40 years in good health. The CDR3 loop reads CASSIGTGNYEQYV. CDR3 nucleotide sequence: TGTGCCAGCTCAATAGGGACAGGGAACTACGAGCAGTACGTC.